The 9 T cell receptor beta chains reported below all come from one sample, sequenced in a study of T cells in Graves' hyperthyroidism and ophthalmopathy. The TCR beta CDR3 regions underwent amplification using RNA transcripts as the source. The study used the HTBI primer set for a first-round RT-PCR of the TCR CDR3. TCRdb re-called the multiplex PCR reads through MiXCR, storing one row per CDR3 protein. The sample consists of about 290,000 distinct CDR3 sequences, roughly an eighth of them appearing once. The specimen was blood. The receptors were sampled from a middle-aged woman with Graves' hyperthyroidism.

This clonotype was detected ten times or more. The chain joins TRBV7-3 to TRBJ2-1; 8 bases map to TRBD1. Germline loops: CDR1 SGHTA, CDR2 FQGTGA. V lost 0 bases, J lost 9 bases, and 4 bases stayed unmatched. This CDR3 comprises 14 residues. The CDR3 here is CASSLTGQGGEQFF. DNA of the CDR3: TGTGCCAGCAGCTTAACAGGACAGGGTGGTGAGCAGTTCTTC.

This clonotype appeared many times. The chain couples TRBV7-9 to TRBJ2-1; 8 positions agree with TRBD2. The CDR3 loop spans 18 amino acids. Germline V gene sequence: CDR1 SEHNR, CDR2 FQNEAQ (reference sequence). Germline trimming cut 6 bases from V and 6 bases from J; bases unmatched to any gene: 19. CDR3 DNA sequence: TGTGCCAGCAGACTCCCCGCCGGGACTAGTCCCCTCCGCAATGAGCAGTTCTTC. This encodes CASRLPAGTSPLRNEQFF.

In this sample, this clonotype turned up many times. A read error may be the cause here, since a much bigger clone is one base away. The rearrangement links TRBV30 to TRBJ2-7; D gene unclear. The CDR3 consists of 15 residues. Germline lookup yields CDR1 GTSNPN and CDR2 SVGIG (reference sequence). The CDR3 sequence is CAWSVLGSDTYGQYF. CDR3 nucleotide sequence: TGTGCCTGGAGTGTATTGGGGTCCGATACCTACGGGCAGTACTTC. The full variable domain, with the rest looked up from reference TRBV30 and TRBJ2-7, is SQTIHQWPATLVQPVGSPLSLECTVEGTSNPNLYWYRQAAGRGLQLLFYSVGIGQISSEVPQNLSASRPQDRQFILSSKKLLLSDSGFYLCAWSVLGSDTYGQYFGPGTRLTVT.

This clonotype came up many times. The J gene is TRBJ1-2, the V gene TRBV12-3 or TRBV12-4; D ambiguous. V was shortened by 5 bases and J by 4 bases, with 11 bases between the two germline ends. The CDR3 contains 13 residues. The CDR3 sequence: CASSTMGTYGYTF. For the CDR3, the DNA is TGTGCCAGCAGTACCATGGGCACCTATGGCTACACCTTC.

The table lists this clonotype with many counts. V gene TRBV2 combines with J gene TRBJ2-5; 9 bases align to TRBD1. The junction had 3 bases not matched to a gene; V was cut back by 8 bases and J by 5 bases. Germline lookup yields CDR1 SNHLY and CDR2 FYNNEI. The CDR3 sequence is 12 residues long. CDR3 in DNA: TGTGCCAGCCAGGACAGGGGCGAGACCCAGTACTTC. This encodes CASQDRGETQYF.

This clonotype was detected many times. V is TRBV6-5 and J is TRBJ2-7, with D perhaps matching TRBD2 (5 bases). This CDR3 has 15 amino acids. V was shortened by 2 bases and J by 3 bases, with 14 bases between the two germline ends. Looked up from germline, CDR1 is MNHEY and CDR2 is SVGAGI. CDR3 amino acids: CASSYTYTRGYEQYF. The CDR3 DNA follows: TGTGCCAGCAGTTACACGTATACACGGGGCTACGAGCAGTACTTC.

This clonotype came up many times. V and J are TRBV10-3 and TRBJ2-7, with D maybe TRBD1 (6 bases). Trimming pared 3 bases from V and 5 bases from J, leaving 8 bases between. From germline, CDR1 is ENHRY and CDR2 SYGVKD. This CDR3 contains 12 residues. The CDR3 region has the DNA TGTGCCATCAGTGACAACAGGGACGAGCAGTACTTC. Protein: CAISDNRDEQYF.

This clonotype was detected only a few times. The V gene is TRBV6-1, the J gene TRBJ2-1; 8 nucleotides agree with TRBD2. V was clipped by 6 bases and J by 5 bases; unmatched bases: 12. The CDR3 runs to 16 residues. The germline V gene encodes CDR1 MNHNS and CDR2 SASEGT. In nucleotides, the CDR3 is TGTGCCAGCAGGCCAGGGCGCGGGAGGTCCCACAATGAGCAGTTCTTC. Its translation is CASRPGRGRSHNEQFF.

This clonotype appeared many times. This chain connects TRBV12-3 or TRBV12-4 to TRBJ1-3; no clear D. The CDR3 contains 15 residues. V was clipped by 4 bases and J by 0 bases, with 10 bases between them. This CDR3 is CASSSGGHSGNTIYF. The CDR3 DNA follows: TGTGCCAGCAGTTCGGGTGGCCACTCTGGAAACACCATATATTTT.